This T cell receptor (beta chain) was obtained from a study of blood T cell repertoires in COVID-19. Seattle enrolled patients during active infection and tracked them longitudinally. In its sample, this clone was seen once. Germline CDR1 is SGDLS and CDR2 is YYNGEE. This CDR3 has 14 residues. The germline V and J ends were trimmed by 1 base and 3 bases, with 8 bases remaining between them. The repertoire was sequenced with immunoSEQ multiplex PCR; TCRdb's copy has only in-frame clones and lacks some. This sample has 150,000 to 250,000 clones, with approximately 94% found just once. This TCR was recovered from a man aged 25 to 45 with COVID-19, enrolled during active disease. The chain is built from TRBV9 and TRBJ1-3, with D unclear. Sequencing input: peripheral blood. The CDR3 region has the DNA TGTGCCAGCAGCGTAACGGAGGGTGGAAACACCATATATTTT. This sequence encodes CASSVTEGGNTIYF.